This TCR beta chain was retrieved from a study of T cell responses to AZD1222 COVID-19 vaccine. Study-wide background: The study pooled second doses at about 4 or about 12 weeks.

As concerns this clone: The antigen is undetermined.

Study-wide findings and caveats: The donor group comprised mostly white British people and more females; the analysis possibly underestimated clonal diversity. After the peak T cell response, and only then, were repertoires sampled. An increase in Spike-specific TCR breadth and depth was observed after two AZD1222 doses.

The CDR3 is 15 amino acids. V lost 6 bases, J lost 5 bases, and 13 bases stayed unmatched. Germline V gives CDR1 SGHTS, CDR2 YDEGEE. The assay was immunoSEQ multiplex PCR, and TCRdb's table has in-frame clones only and misses some. The data show 95,000 to 150,000 clones, about 88% seen once. This chain uses TRBV5-8 with TRBJ2-5; TRBD2 matches at 7 bases. The TCR comes from an adult in good health. The sequencing here drew on peripheral blood, taken on day 0 of AZD1222 vaccination. Here the CDR3 DNA reads TGTGCCAGCAACCGCCGGGGAGGGGCCGAGGAGACCCAGTACTTC. This encodes CASNRRGGAEETQYF. Full variable domain (rest looked up from reference TRBV5-8 and TRBJ2-5): EAGVTQSPTHLIKTRGQQATLRCSPISGHTSVYWYQQALGLGLQFLLWYDEGEERNRGNFPPRFSGRQFPNYSSELNVNALELEDSALYLCASNRRGGAEETQYFGPGTRLLVL.